The 14 T cell receptor beta chains listed next were all sequenced from one sample in a study of T cell repertoires in cytomegalovirus infection. The antigens these receptors bind are not known. TCRdb reprocessed the reads with MiXCR, giving one entry per CDR3 protein. This table has roughly 570,000 distinct CDR3 sequences, about 39% appearing once. The sample in question was cultured PBMCs, obtained from culture after CMV antigen stimulation. These receptors came from a human donor in good health (CMV status not recorded). Some clones in this sample may be carry-over from other donors' samples.

This clonotype was seen more than once but under ten times. The chain has TRBV12-3 or TRBV12-4 and TRBJ1-1, with D uncertain. V was trimmed by 6 bases and J by 7 bases, leaving 9 bases between them. This CDR3 contains 11 residues. CDR3 in amino acids: CASRSNGEAFF. The CDR3 nucleotides are TGTGCCAGCAGATCAAACGGTGAAGCTTTCTTT.

Regarding this clonotype: The junction shows a germline mismatch at one end, possibly a read error. The rearrangement joins TRBV7-2 to TRBJ1-5; unclear D gene. The CDR3 covers 18 residues. Germline V gene lookup returns CDR1 SGHTA and CDR2 FQGNSA. This CDR3 is CASSLAGLAVGLYQPQRF. The CDR3 DNA is TGTGCCAGCAGCTTAGCCGGGCTGGCCGTCGGGCTTTATCAGCCCCAGCGTTTT.

The chain joins TRBV7-8 to TRBJ2-3, with 8 bases aligning to TRBD1. The ends lost 0 bases at V and 4 bases at J; junction bases unmatched: 6. The CDR3 runs to 16 residues. Germline V gene lookup returns CDR1 SGHVS and CDR2 FQNEAQ. The CDR3, as DNA: TGTGCCAGCAGCTTAGCGGCAGGGGGCGGTCCAGATACGCAGTATTTT. Its protein product is CASSLAAGGGPDTQYF.

Written as DNA, the CDR3 is TGTGCCAGCAGCCCACAGAGCGTGGATACGCAGTATTTT. It translates to CASSPQSVDTQYF. The J gene is TRBJ2-3, the V gene TRBV12-3 or TRBV12-4; the D is unclear. Trimming removed 6 bases at V and 6 bases at J, with 13 bases between. The CDR3 sequence is 13 residues long.

The DNA for the CDR3 is TGTGCCAGCTCACGGGATAGCGGGATGTTCGGCTACGAGCAGTACTTC. Translated: CASSRDSGMFGYEQYF. This chain joins TRBV18 and TRBJ2-7; 8 nucleotides align to TRBD2. There are 16 residues in the CDR3. CDR1 KGHSH and CDR2 LQKENI come from the germline V gene. Trimming took 4 bases from V and 3 from J; bases not matched to a gene: 11.

The chain combines TRBV12-3 or TRBV12-4 with TRBJ1-4; D is undetermined. There are 13 residues in the CDR3. V shed 6 bases and J shed 10 bases, with 15 bases lying between them. CDR3 nucleotides: TGTGCCAGCAGCCGCTTAAGGGAGGGAAAACTGTTTTTT. Its translation is CASSRLREGKLFF.

This clonotype was found a few times. The chain is built from TRBV7-2 and TRBJ2-1, with D possibly being TRBD2 (6 bases). This CDR3 contains 17 residues. CDR1 is SGHTA, CDR2 FQGNSA, per germline. Trimming took off 5 bases at V and 3 bases at J, with 20 bases between the two ends. The CDR3 spells CASSQNTGLSLYNEQFF. CDR3 DNA: TGTGCCAGCAGCCAGAACACTGGACTAAGCCTCTACAATGAGCAGTTCTTC. Drawing the rest from reference TRBV7-2 and TRBJ2-1, the complete variable domain is GAGVSQSPSNKVTEKGKDVELRCDPISGHTALYWYRQSLGQGLEFLIYFQGNSAPDKSGLPSDRFSAERTGGSVSTLTIQRTQQEDSAVYLCASSQNTGLSLYNEQFFGPGTRLTVL.

The chain carries TRBV12-3 or TRBV12-4 and TRBJ2-5, with TRBD1 matching 10 bases. The CDR3 extends over 15 amino acids. Trimming at V came to 4 bases and at J to 3 bases, leaving 5 bases not matched to a gene. The CDR3 nucleotides are TGTGCCAGCAGTTCTGCTGGGACAGGGGAAGAGACCCAGTACTTC. It is translated as CASSSAGTGEETQYF.

This clonotype showed up just a few times. The genes are TRBV4-3 and TRBJ1-4, with D unclear. CDR1 is LGHNA, CDR2 YSLEER, per germline. There are 15 residues in the CDR3. Deletions cut 0 bases from V and 5 bases from J, with 10 bases between. CDR3 loop: CASSQDLAGNEKLFF. The CDR3 region has the DNA TGCGCCAGCAGCCAAGATTTGGCGGGGAATGAAAAACTGTTTTTT.

This chain links TRBV7-2 with TRBJ1-2; D is undetermined. The CDR3 has 15 residues. The germline V and J ends were trimmed by 1 base and 0 bases, with 9 bases remaining between them. Germline V gene data show CDR1 as SGHTA and CDR2 as FQGNSA. Here the CDR3 reads CASSLERFTNYGYTF. In nucleotides, the CDR3 is TGTGCCAGCAGCTTAGAAAGGTTCACTAACTATGGCTACACCTTC.

The chain recombines TRBV7-8 with TRBJ1-2; 8 bases fit TRBD1. The CDR3 has 16 amino acids. The ends lost 5 bases at V and 0 bases at J; junction bases unmatched: 8. Per the germline V gene, CDR1 is SGHVS and CDR2 is FQNEAQ. CDR3 region: CASSPQDRATNYGYTF. CDR3 sequence (DNA): TGTGCCAGCAGCCCACAGGACAGGGCCACTAACTATGGCTACACCTTC.

V is TRBV18 and J is TRBJ2-1, with 7 bases lining up with TRBD2. Trimming at V came to 3 bases and at J to 2 bases, leaving 7 bases not matched to a gene. The CDR3 has 16 residues. Per the germline V gene, CDR1 is KGHSH and CDR2 is LQKENI. DNA of the CDR3: TGTGCCAGCTCACCTTCGGCTAGCGGAGCCTACAATGAGCAGTTCTTC. Protein product: CASSPSASGAYNEQFF. Combining the CDR3 with reference TRBV18 and TRBJ2-1 gives the whole variable domain NAGVMQNPRHLVRRRGQEARLRCSPMKGHSHVYWYRQLPEEGLKFMVYLQKENIIDESGMPKERFSAEFPKEGPSILRIQQVVRGDSAAYFCASSPSASGAYNEQFFGPGTRLTVL.

This clonotype has a handful of counts. J is TRBJ2-3 and V is TRBV6-2 or TRBV6-3; 11 bases line up with TRBD2. The CDR3 sequence is 18 residues long. The germline CDR1 and CDR2 sequences are MNHEY and SVGEGT. V gave up 0 bases and J gave up 2 bases; unmatched junction bases: 7. The CDR3 DNA reads as TGTGCCAGCAGTTACTCGTCTCGACTAGCGGGGCCCACAGATACGCAGTATTTT. Amino acid sequence: CASSYSSRLAGPTDTQYF.

The chain employs TRBV20-1 and TRBJ2-5; unclear D gene. V was clipped by 1 base and J by 2 bases, with 14 bases between them. Germline assignment: CDR1 DFQATT and CDR2 SNEGSKA (reference sequence). The CDR3 runs 15 residues. The CDR3 sequence: CSARAPGFKQETQYF. CDR3 coding DNA: TGCAGTGCTAGAGCCCCGGGCTTCAAGCAAGAGACCCAGTACTTC.